Below, 21 T cell receptor beta chains from the same sample are listed, as sequenced in a study of T cell changes during pregnancy in multiple sclerosis. Profiled with immunoSEQ multiplex PCR; TCRdb holds only in-frame clones, not every one. The sample has about 59,000 clones, over 85% seen once. The sample consisted of CD8+ T cells from peripheral blood mononuclear cells, taken in the third trimester of pregnancy. These receptor sequences come from a female donor with multiple sclerosis, enrolled in a pregnancy study.

The genes are TRBV9 and TRBJ2-7; a weak D match, TRBD2 (5 bases). CDR1 and CDR2 (germline): SGDLS, YYNGEE. The germline V and J ends were trimmed by 0 bases and 2 bases, with 9 bases remaining between them. The CDR3 is 14 residues long. Here the CDR3 reads CASSVGGNPYEQYF. The CDR3 region has the DNA TGTGCCAGCAGCGTAGGAGGGAATCCCTACGAGCAGTACTTC. Supplemented by reference TRBV9 and TRBJ2-7, the full variable domain reads DSGVTQTPKHLITATGQRVTLRCSPRSGDLSVYWYQQSLDQGLQFLIQYYNGEERAKGNILERFSAQQFPDLHSELNLSSLELGDSALYFCASSVGGNPYEQYFGPGTRLTVT.

V gene TRBV6-1 combines with J gene TRBJ1-1; no definite D call. V lost 1 base and J lost 3, with 15 bases in between. CDR1 MNHNS and CDR2 SASEGT come from the germline V gene. This CDR3 comprises 16 residues. The CDR3 reads CASSEVWAGRDTEAFF. CDR3 coding DNA: TGTGCCAGCAGTGAAGTTTGGGCGGGGAGGGACACTGAAGCTTTCTTT.

This clone came up once. In the same sample, other DNA sequences code for this CDR3. The J gene is TRBJ2-1, the V gene TRBV5-1; no reliable D call. The V gene's germline CDR1 is SGHRS and CDR2 YFSETQ. The CDR3 contains 12 residues. V was trimmed by 1 base and J by 6 bases, leaving 5 bases between them. The CDR3 nucleotides read TGCGCCAGCAGCTTGTCTTCCAATGAGCAGTTCTTC. It is translated as CASSLSSNEQFF.

The chain carries TRBV28 and TRBJ2-1; 8 bases fit TRBD2. The CDR3 extends over 14 amino acids. Trimming took 6 bases from V and 2 from J; bases not matched to a gene: 3. Germline CDR1 reads MDHEN; CDR2 reads SYDVKM. The DNA for the CDR3 is TGTGCCAGCAGGTTAGCGGGAACCTACAATGAGCAGTTCTTC. Translated: CASRLAGTYNEQFF.

The rearrangement joins TRBV21-1 to TRBJ1-3; the table names TRBD1, a call not compared with the DNA. TRBV21-1 is a known pseudogene. The CDR3 length is 15 residues. DNA of the CDR3: TGTGCCAGTAGGACAGAATTTATCTCTGGAAACACCATATATTTT. It translates to CASRTEFISGNTIYF.

The chain uses TRBV6-1 and TRBJ2-2; 7 nucleotides match TRBD2. Germline CDR1 MNHNS, CDR2 SASEGT. This CDR3 is built from 13 residues. V lost 9 bases and J lost 15; bases outside the gene matches: 16. The CDR3 loop reads CASRGLADPSLFF. The DNA of the CDR3 is TGTGCCAGTAGGGGCCTAGCGGACCCGTCGTTGTTTTTT.

This sequence joins TRBV7-6 and TRBJ2-5; D not resolved. The CDR3 has 13 residues. The V gene's germline CDR1 is SGHVS and CDR2 FNYEAQ. Trimming shortened V by 1 base and J by 5 bases, and 8 bases separated the two germline ends. The CDR3: CASSLVLRETQYF. The DNA for the CDR3 is TGTGCCAGCAGCTTAGTGTTGCGTGAGACCCAGTACTTC.

The rearrangement uses TRBV30 and TRBJ2-1, with TRBD2 matching 7 bases. Per the germline V gene, CDR1 is GTSNPN and CDR2 is SVGIG (reference sequence). CDR3 size: 13 residues. J was trimmed by 9 bases and V by 0 bases; bases with no gene match: 5. The CDR3 coding sequence is TGTGCCTGGAGTGTGGGGGGGTATGTTGAGCAGTTCTTC. It translates to CAWSVGGYVEQFF.

This clone was counted only a few times. The chain joins TRBV7-9 to TRBJ2-7; 7 nucleotides match TRBD1. The trim removed 5 bases at V and 4 bases at J, leaving 5 bases unmatched. The CDR3 totals 13 residues. Germline V lookup: CDR1 SEHNR, CDR2 FQNEAQ (reference sequence). CDR3 region: CASSRQGHYEQYF. CDR3 in DNA: TGTGCCAGCAGCCGACAGGGCCATTACGAGCAGTACTTC.

The rearrangement uses TRBV7-6 and TRBJ2-7; perhaps TRBD2 as D (6 bases). The V gene lost 5 bases and the J gene lost 5 bases, with 16 bases spanning the gap. The CDR3 extends over 14 amino acids. The germline CDR1 and CDR2 sequences are SGHVS and FNYEAQ. DNA for the CDR3: TGTGCCAGCAGCCTATGGGGGGAGAGAAACGAGCAGTACTTC. Its protein is CASSLWGERNEQYF.

This clone was recorded only once. CDR3 in DNA: TGTGCCACCCGAGGGGGCCCAGATACGCAGTATTTT. The encoded protein is CATRGGPDTQYF. J is TRBJ2-3 and V is TRBV7-9; 7 bases agree with TRBD1. Germline assignment: CDR1 SEHNR and CDR2 FQNEAQ (reference sequence). The V segment lost 10 bases and the J segment 4 bases; nucleotides outside the gene matches: 5. The CDR3 length is 12 residues.

V is TRBV9 and J is TRBJ1-2; D might be TRBD1 (6 bases). Germline CDR1 and CDR2: SGDLS and YYNGEE. The CDR3 spans 13 residues. The V end lost 4 bases, the J end lost 8 bases, and 15 bases lay between the germline ends. The CDR3: CASSSDSLRGYTF. DNA for the CDR3: TGTGCCAGCAGCTCGGACAGCTTGAGAGGCTACACCTTC. The whole variable domain, remainder taken from reference TRBV9 and TRBJ1-2, is DSGVTQTPKHLITATGQRVTLRCSPRSGDLSVYWYQQSLDQGLQFLIQYYNGEERAKGNILERFSAQQFPDLHSELNLSSLELGDSALYFCASSSDSLRGYTFGSGTRLTVV.

The V call is TRBV13, the J call TRBJ2-2; the D is unclear. CDR1 is PRHDT, CDR2 FYEKMQ, per germline (reference sequence). This CDR3 contains 13 residues. V lost 1 base and J 3 bases, leaving 3 bases between the germline ends. CDR3 in DNA: TGTGCCAGCAGCTTAGCATACACCGGGGAGCTGTTTTTT. Encoded protein: CASSLAYTGELFF. Filled out from reference TRBV13 and TRBJ2-2, the complete variable domain reads AAGVIQSPRHLIKEKRETATLKCYPIPRHDTVYWYQQGPGQDPQFLISFYEKMQSDKGSIPDRFSAQQFSDYHSELNMSSLELGDSALYFCASSLAYTGELFFGEGSRLTVL.

The rearrangement uses TRBV19 and TRBJ2-1; 8 bases match TRBD2. The CDR3 sequence is 15 residues long. CDR1 and CDR2 (germline): LNHDA, SQIVND (reference sequence). V gave up 1 base and J gave up 5 bases; unmatched junction bases: 4. CDR3 region: CASSIGAGGDNEQFF. The CDR3 region has the DNA TGTGCCAGTAGTATAGGGGCGGGAGGAGACAATGAGCAGTTCTTC.

The CDR3 bases are TGTGCCAGCAGCTCCCGGACAGGCGACAACTATGGCTACACCTTC. Protein product: CASSSRTGDNYGYTF. The chain has TRBV9 and TRBJ1-2; TRBD1 matches at 7 bases. Germline V gives CDR1 SGDLS, CDR2 YYNGEE. The trim removed 4 bases at V and 2 bases at J, leaving 8 bases unmatched. The CDR3 consists of 15 residues.

The chain uses TRBV5-4 and TRBJ2-1; a weak D match, TRBD2 (6 bases). V was pared by 0 bases and J by 4 bases, with 11 bases between. This CDR3 is 15 amino acids long. Looked up from germline, CDR1 is SGHNT and CDR2 is YYREEE (reference sequence). The CDR3 loop is CASSLVLATYNEQFF. CDR3 nucleotide sequence: TGTGCCAGCAGCTTGGTCCTAGCGACGTACAATGAGCAGTTCTTC.

Only one count was recorded for this clone. V usage is TRBV10-3 and J usage is TRBJ2-2; 8 nucleotides agree with TRBD2. Germline V gene sequence: CDR1 ENHRY, CDR2 SYGVKD. The CDR3 is 15 residues long. Trimming at V came to 2 bases and at J to 4 bases, leaving 3 bases not matched to a gene. The CDR3 region has the DNA TGTGCCATCAGTGAGCCCGGGGGGGCCACCGGGGAGCTGTTTTTT. Translating gives CAISEPGGATGELFF.

This clone was detected a few times. The gene calls are TRBV27 and TRBJ1-1; maybe TRBD1 (6 bases). There are 14 residues in the CDR3. V was trimmed by 5 bases and J by 5 bases, leaving 15 bases between them. Germline values: CDR1 MNHEY, CDR2 SMNVEV (reference sequence). This chain's CDR3 is CASSPAGVTTEAFF. CDR3 bases: TGTGCCAGCAGTCCAGCAGGGGTCACAACTGAAGCTTTCTTT.

This clone was seen only once. CDR3 sequence: CASSPFWQGVYEQYF. The CDR3 nucleotides read TGTGCCAGCTCACCATTCTGGCAGGGGGTCTACGAGCAGTACTTC. The rearrangement uses TRBV18 and TRBJ2-7; 7 bases are shared with TRBD1. The CDR3 is made up of 15 amino acids. CDR1 and CDR2 (germline): KGHSH, LQKENI. V was clipped by 2 bases and J by 3 bases; unmatched bases: 7.

The chain couples TRBV9 to TRBJ2-3; 9 bases line up with TRBD2. The CDR3 has 14 amino acids. J gave up 4 bases and V 7 bases, and 7 bases lay outside the gene matches. From germline, CDR1 is SGDLS and CDR2 YYNGEE. The CDR3 DNA follows: TGTGCCAGCGGGACGCGGGAGGGGTCAGATACGCAGTATTTT. Protein sequence: CASGTREGSDTQYF.

The V gene is TRBV30, the J gene TRBJ2-1; 8 bases map to TRBD2. After removal of 0 bases from V and 0 bases from J, the junction contained 13 bases not matched to a gene. CDR1 and CDR2 from the germline V gene are GTSNPN and SVGIG (reference sequence). The CDR3 is made up of 19 amino acids. CDR3: CAWSVAGVFPGPSYNEQFF. The CDR3, as DNA: TGTGCCTGGAGTGTAGCGGGAGTTTTCCCAGGCCCCTCCTACAATGAGCAGTTCTTC. Together with reference TRBV30 and TRBJ2-1, the CDR3 gives the full variable domain: SQTIHQWPATLVQPVGSPLSLECTVEGTSNPNLYWYRQAAGRGLQLLFYSVGIGQISSEVPQNLSASRPQDRQFILSSKKLLLSDSGFYLCAWSVAGVFPGPSYNEQFFGPGTRLTVL.